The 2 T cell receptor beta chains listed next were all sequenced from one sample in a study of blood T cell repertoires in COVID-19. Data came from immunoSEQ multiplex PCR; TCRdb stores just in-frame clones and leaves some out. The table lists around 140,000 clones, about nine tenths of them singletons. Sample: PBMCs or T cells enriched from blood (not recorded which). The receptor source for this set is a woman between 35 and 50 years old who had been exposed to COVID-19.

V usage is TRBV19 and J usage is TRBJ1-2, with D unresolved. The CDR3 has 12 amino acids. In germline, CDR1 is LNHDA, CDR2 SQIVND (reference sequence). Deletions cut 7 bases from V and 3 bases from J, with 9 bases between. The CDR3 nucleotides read TGTGCCAGTACTAAACTTGACTATGGCTACACCTTC. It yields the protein CASTKLDYGYTF.

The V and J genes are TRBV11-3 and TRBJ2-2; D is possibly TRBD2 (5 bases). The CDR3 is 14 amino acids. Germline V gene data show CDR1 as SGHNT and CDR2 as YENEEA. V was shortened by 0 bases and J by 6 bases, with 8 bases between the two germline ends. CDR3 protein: CASSLELVSGELFF. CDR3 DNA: TGTGCCAGCAGCTTAGAACTAGTCTCCGGGGAGCTGTTTTTT.